This T cell receptor beta chain emerged from a study of control samples from healthy donors and cancer patients (TCRdb year 2020). V is reduced by 1 base and J by 7 bases, leaving a spacing of 8 bases between them. CDR3 length: 13 amino acids, cysteine to phenylalanine. Kept here is only the CDR3 DNA, which spans 39 bases and is read in frame from base 1. The germline V gene provides CDR1 SGHTA and CDR2 FQGTGA. Libraries were prepared through the immunoSEQ multiplex PCR assay. In its TCRdb copy, this immuneACCESS table keeps in-frame sequences only and misses some clones. Where compared with another copy, unresolved V genes explain less than half of these, and the others have no known cause. In this sample the table shows under 80,000 clones, nearly 85% of which occur a single time. The ten top clones hold 25% to 35% of the sample. This clone was seen just once. Its antigen target is currently unknown. There are no base qualities to consult, and no much larger clone falls within one base.

This chain joins TRBV7-3 to TRBJ1-5, with no D gene named confidently. The clonotype originates from a man aged 50 to 59 in good health. The sample consisted of blood. CDR3 loop: CASSLIPGQPQHF. The bases read TGTGCCAGCAGCTTAATTCCGGGACAGCCCCAGCATTTT.